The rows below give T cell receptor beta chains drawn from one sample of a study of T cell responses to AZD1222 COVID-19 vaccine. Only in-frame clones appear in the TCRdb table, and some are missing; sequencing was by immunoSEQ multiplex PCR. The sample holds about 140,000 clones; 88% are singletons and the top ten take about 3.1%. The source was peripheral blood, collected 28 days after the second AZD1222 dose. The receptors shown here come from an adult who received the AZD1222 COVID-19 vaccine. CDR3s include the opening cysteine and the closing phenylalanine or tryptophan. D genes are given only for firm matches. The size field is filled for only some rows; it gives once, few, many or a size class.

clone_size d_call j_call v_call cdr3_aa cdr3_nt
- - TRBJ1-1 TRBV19 CASSIGEGGTEAFF TGTGCCAGTAGTATCGGGGAGGGAGGGACTGAAGCTTTCTTT
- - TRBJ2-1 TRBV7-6 CASSLAVGFPNEQFF TGTGCCAGCAGCTTAGCTGTGGGTTTCCCCAATGAGCAGTTCTTC
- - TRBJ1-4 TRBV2 CASSDGARVEKLFF TGTGCCAGCAGTGACGGGGCGCGGGTTGAAAAACTGTTTTTT
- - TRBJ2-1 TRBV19 CASRDGGYNEQFF TGTGCCAGTAGAGATGGAGGATACAATGAGCAGTTCTTC
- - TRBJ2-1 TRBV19 CATETGTEQFF TGTGCCACCGAAACAGGGACAGAGCAGTTCTTC
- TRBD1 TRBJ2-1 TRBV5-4 CASSLMTGADNEQFF TGTGCCAGCAGCTTGATGACAGGGGCCGACAATGAGCAGTTCTTC
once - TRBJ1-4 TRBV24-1 CATSDQAEKLFF TGTGCCACCAGTGATCAAGCCGAAAAACTGTTTTTT
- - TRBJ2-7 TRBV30 CAWNLGGEQYF TGTGCCTGGAATCTCGGGGGTGAGCAGTACTTC
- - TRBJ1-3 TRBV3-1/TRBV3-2 CASSLAEQGNTIYF TGTGCCAGCAGCCTCGCGGAGCAAGGAAACACCATATATTTT
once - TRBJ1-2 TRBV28 CASSLGGAYGYTF TGTGCCAGCAGTCTGGGGGGAGCCTATGGCTACACCTTC
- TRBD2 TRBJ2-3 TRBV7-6 CASSSPLAGGPVTQYF TGTGCCAGCAGCTCCCCACTAGCGGGAGGGCCAGTGACGCAGTATTTT
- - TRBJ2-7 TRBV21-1 CASSKLGQYEQYF TGTGCCAGCAGCAAACTCGGCCAGTACGAGCAGTACTTC
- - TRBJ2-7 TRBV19 CASSIGRVSYEQYF TGTGCCAGTAGTATTGGTAGAGTCTCCTACGAGCAGTACTTC
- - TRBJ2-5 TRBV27 CASSLIARKETQYF TGTGCCAGCAGTCTTATCGCCAGAAAAGAGACCCAGTACTTC
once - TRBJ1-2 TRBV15 CATSRVSLFFGYTF TGTGCCACCAGCAGAGTCAGTCTATTCTTCGGCTACACCTTC
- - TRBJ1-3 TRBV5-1 CASSLGQGNTIYF TGCGCCAGCAGCTTAGGGCAGGGAAACACCATATATTTT
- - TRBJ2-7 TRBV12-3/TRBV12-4 CASSLQEPYEQYF TGTGCCAGCAGCCTCCAGGAACCCTACGAGCAGTACTTC
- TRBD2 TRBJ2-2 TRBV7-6 CASSRRLATNTGELFF TGTGCCAGCAGTCGTAGACTAGCTACGAACACCGGGGAGCTGTTTTTT
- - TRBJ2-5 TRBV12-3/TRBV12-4 CASRRSGGETQYF TGTGCCAGCAGGCGGAGTGGAGGAGAGACCCAGTACTTC
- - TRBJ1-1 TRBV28 CASIPSSGAYTEAFF TGTGCCAGCATCCCCTCGAGTGGGGCCTACACTGAAGCTTTCTTT
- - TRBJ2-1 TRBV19 CASTLRDEQFF TGTGCCAGTACCCTCAGGGATGAGCAGTTCTTC
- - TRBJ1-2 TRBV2 CASSAEGPHYGYTF TGTGCCAGCAGTGCTGAGGGACCTCACTATGGCTACACCTTC
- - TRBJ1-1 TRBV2 CASTLLVVGLNTEAFF TGTGCCAGCACCCTGCTGGTGGTCGGACTGAACACTGAAGCTTTCTTT
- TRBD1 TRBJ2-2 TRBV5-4 CASSPWGDRAGTGELFF TGTGCCAGCAGCCCATGGGGGGACAGGGCGGGCACCGGGGAGCTGTTTTTT
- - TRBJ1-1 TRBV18 CASSPESGNTEAFF TGTGCCAGCTCACCGGAGTCAGGGAACACTGAAGCTTTCTTT
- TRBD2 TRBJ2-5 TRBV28 CASSLGASGARGTQYF TGTGCCAGCAGTCTGGGAGCGAGCGGGGCGAGGGGGACCCAGTACTTC
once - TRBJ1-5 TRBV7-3 CASSLKVGGGAPQHF TGTGCCAGCAGCTTAAAGGTTGGAGGGGGTGCGCCCCAGCATTTT
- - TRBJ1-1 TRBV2 CASSEQGTEAFF TGTGCCAGCAGTGAACAGGGCACTGAAGCTTTCTTT
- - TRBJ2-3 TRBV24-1 CATSDRTASTGHTDTQYF TGTGCCACCAGTGACCGAACGGCCTCTACAGGACACACAGATACGCAGTATTTT
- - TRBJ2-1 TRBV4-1 CASSQDSPRRNEQFF TGCGCCAGCAGCCAAGACTCCCCTCGGCGGAATGAGCAGTTCTTC
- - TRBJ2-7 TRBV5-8 CASTPGRGLLAYEQYF TGTGCCAGCACCCCAGGCAGGGGTCTTTTAGCCTACGAGCAGTACTTC